The source of this T cell receptor beta chain is a study of CD8 T cells in Susac syndrome. Reverse transcription of roughly 0.45 to 1 ug RNA was carried out with random hexamers. Across 54 Vbeta and 13 Jbeta, TCR beta CDR3 was amplified with immunoSEQ multiplex PCR. Each CDR3 protein is one row after TCRdb ran MiXCR on the immunoSEQ multiplex PCR reads. This sample yields about 200,000 distinct CDR3 sequences, of which 90% to 95% are seen a single time; approximately 0.09% belongs to the top ten. A single count supports this clonotype. Its antigen is still unknown. Findings of the study overall: Susac syndrome CD4+ T cell repertoires showed no clonal expansion. As the study acknowledged, the number of individuals who were part of its TCR sequencing and HLA analysis was relatively small.

The sequence derives from a human donor with Susac syndrome. Sequenced sample: CD4+ T cells from PBMCs.

DNA of the CDR3: TGCGCCAGCAGACCCAGAACCGGGACTAGTGCATCTGAGCAGTACTTC. This gives the protein CASRPRTGTSASEQYF. The V call is TRBV5-1, the J call TRBJ2-7; 8 nucleotides align to TRBD2. Trimming cost V 5 bases and J 7 bases; bases outside gene matches: 17. Germline values: CDR1 SGHRS, CDR2 YFSETQ. This CDR3 comprises 16 residues.